This T cell receptor (beta chain) came from a study of vaccination and CD4 T cells after COVID-19. Cultured CD4+ T cell DNA was sequenced using the Oncomine TCR Beta short-read assay. TCRdb used MiXCR to reprocess the PCR reads, holding one entry per CDR3 protein. The sample includes tens of thousands of distinct CDR3 sequences, roughly 43% of them seen just once. In regard to this clonotype: The target antigen is unknown.

Findings and limits, study-wide: Analysis of convalescent patients found that 304 of 307 vaccine-specific clones were spike mono-reactive.

J was trimmed by 5 bases and V by 5 bases; bases with no gene match: 6. CDR1 and CDR2 (germline): MNHEY, SMNVEV (reference sequence). CDR3 length: 15 amino acids. Time point denoted: late sampling 161 to 241 days after vaccination in a few convalescent patients. Treatment noted: approximately 10-day PBMC culture with coronavirus spike peptide pools or control peptides (ViraFEST assay). The clonotype was recovered from a human donor who had recovered from COVID-19. The material sequenced was CD4+ T cells from blood, cultured in vitro, taken about 7 months after SARS-CoV-2 vaccination. This chain connects TRBV27 to TRBJ2-5; 12 bases map to TRBD2. CDR3 region: CASSPLAGGGETQYF. DNA of the CDR3: TGTGCCAGCAGTCCACTAGCGGGAGGAGGGGAGACCCAGTACTTC.